Below, 22 T cell receptor beta chains from the same sample are listed, as sequenced in a study of cytomegalovirus exposure and HLA in healthy donors. PCR primers comprised 60 Vbeta and 13 Jbeta primers. Sequencing was performed with immunoSEQ multiplex PCR; in TCRdb, only in-frame clones are kept and a portion is missing. Here the sample spans 130,000 or so clones, 82% being singletons. Sample: PBMCs. The receptor set was obtained from a woman aged 40 to 50 in good health and CMV-seronegative.

This clone was detected only once. The rearrangement joins TRBV7-2 to TRBJ1-5; no firm D call. V shed 2 bases and J shed 7 bases, with 6 bases lying between them. This CDR3 has 12 residues. The germline CDR1 and CDR2 sequences are SGHTA and FQGNSA. In DNA, the CDR3 is TGTGCCAGCAGCTTACCCAGGCAGCCCCAGCATTTT. It specifies CASSLPRQPQHF.

The J gene is TRBJ2-1, the V gene TRBV27; tentatively, D is TRBD2 (5 bases). The V gene's germline CDR1 is MNHEY and CDR2 SMNVEV (reference sequence). The V and J ends lost 6 bases and 0 bases respectively, with 12 bases between them. The CDR3 runs 15 residues. CDR3 nucleotide sequence: TGTGCCAGCAGCTCCCTAACTAGCTCCTACAATGAGCAGTTCTTC. Translation: CASSSLTSSYNEQFF.

V and J are TRBV7-9 and TRBJ2-5, with TRBD2 identical over 11 bases. V gave up 8 bases and J gave up 2 bases; unmatched junction bases: 4. Germline assignment: CDR1 SEHNR and CDR2 FQNEAQ (reference sequence). The CDR3 runs 14 residues. The CDR3 sequence is CASRLAGSQETQYF. The CDR3 nucleotides are TGTGCCAGCCGACTAGCGGGAAGTCAAGAGACCCAGTACTTC. Combining the CDR3 with reference TRBV7-9 and TRBJ2-5 gives the whole variable domain DTGVSQNPRHKITKRGQNVTFRCDPISEHNRLYWYRQTLGQGPEFLTYFQNEAQLEKSRLLSDRFSAERPKGSFSTLEIQRTEQGDSAMYLCASRLAGSQETQYFGPGTRLLVL.

The chain recombines TRBV11-3 with TRBJ2-7; a possible D gene is TRBD1 (6 bases). The germline V gene encodes CDR1 SGHNT and CDR2 YENEEA. This CDR3 is built from 16 residues. Trimming took off 6 bases at V and 0 bases at J, with 18 bases between the two ends. The CDR3 here is CASSPGPGGNSYEQYF. CDR3 nucleotide sequence: TGTGCCAGCAGTCCCGGACCTGGGGGCAACTCCTACGAGCAGTACTTC. Together with reference TRBV11-3 and TRBJ2-7, the CDR3 gives the full variable domain: EAGVVQSPRYKIIEKKQPVAFWCNPISGHNTLYWYLQNLGQGPELLIRYENEEAVDDSQLPKDRFSAERLKGVDSTLKIQPAELGDSAVYLCASSPGPGGNSYEQYFGPGTRLTVT.

The CDR3: CASSEGASRRQPQHF. The CDR3, as DNA: TGTGCCAGCAGTGAGGGGGCCTCTAGGCGCCAGCCCCAGCATTTT. The V and J genes are TRBV2 and TRBJ1-5, with a tentative D call TRBD1 (6 bases). CDR3 length: 15 residues. Germline values: CDR1 SNHLY, CDR2 FYNNEI. The V gene lost 3 bases and the J gene lost 7 bases, with 16 bases spanning the gap.

This sequence joins TRBV19 and TRBJ1-4; TRBD1 agrees at 9 bases. V lost 4 bases to trimming and J lost 5 bases; unmatched junction nucleotides: 5. Germline V gene lookup returns CDR1 LNHDA and CDR2 SQIVND (reference sequence). The CDR3 totals 15 residues. CDR3 loop: CASSTGQGWNEKLFF. The CDR3 nucleotides read TGTGCCAGTAGTACCGGACAGGGGTGGAATGAAAAACTGTTTTTT.

The chain recombines TRBV7-2 with TRBJ2-1, with 8 bases identical to TRBD2. V lost 1 base to trimming and J lost 5 bases; unmatched junction nucleotides: 7. CDR3 length equals 16 residues. The germline V gene encodes CDR1 SGHTA and CDR2 FQGNSA. The CDR3 loop reads CASSLGWGSGNNEQFF. CDR3 nucleotides: TGTGCCAGCAGCTTAGGATGGGGTAGCGGGAACAATGAGCAGTTCTTC.

The chain recombines TRBV28 with TRBJ1-2; 10 bases map to TRBD1. Germline V gene data show CDR1 as MDHEN and CDR2 as SYDVKM. CDR3 length: 14 residues. The V segment lost 8 bases and the J segment 4 bases; nucleotides outside the gene matches: 7. The chain's CDR3 is CASCAGTGVYGYTF. The CDR3 coding sequence is TGTGCCAGCTGCGCCGGGACAGGGGTCTATGGCTACACCTTC.

The chain has TRBV19 and TRBJ1-6; 7 nucleotides agree with TRBD1. Germline trimming cut 7 bases from V and 3 bases from J; bases unmatched to any gene: 6. CDR1 LNHDA and CDR2 SQIVND come from the germline V gene (reference sequence). The CDR3 is made up of 15 amino acids. The DNA for the CDR3 is TGTGCCAGTACCGCCGGGACAGACTATAATTCACCCCTCCACTTT. It yields the protein CASTAGTDYNSPLHF.

V usage is TRBV7-9 and J usage is TRBJ1-1; a weak D match, TRBD1 (5 bases). There are 14 residues in the CDR3. The V and J ends lost 3 bases and 3 bases respectively, with 11 bases between them. The germline V gene encodes CDR1 SEHNR and CDR2 FQNEAQ (reference sequence). The CDR3 nucleotides read TGTGCCAGCAGCTTTTCCCCGGGGGACACTGAAGCTTTCTTT. The encoded protein is CASSFSPGDTEAFF.

The CDR3 DNA follows: TGTGCCAGCAGTTACTCTACTAGCGGGAGCTACGAGCAGTACTTC. Amino acids: CASSYSTSGSYEQYF. The chain is built from TRBV6-5 and TRBJ2-7, with TRBD2 identical over 11 bases. CDR1 MNHEY and CDR2 SVGAGI come from the germline V gene. V lost 0 bases, J lost 3 bases, and 1 base stayed unmatched. CDR3 length equals 15 residues.

This clone was observed a single time. This chain connects TRBV7-9 to TRBJ2-5; 10 positions match TRBD1. The ends lost 5 bases at V and 1 base at J; junction bases unmatched: 10. The CDR3 loop spans 17 amino acids. The V gene's germline CDR1 is SEHNR and CDR2 FQNEAQ (reference sequence). The CDR3 DNA follows: TGTGCCAGCAGCGAACCGGGACAGGGGACCCTCCAAGAGACCCAGTACTTC. Translated: CASSEPGQGTLQETQYF.

This clone is a singleton in its sample. The V and J genes are TRBV29-1 and TRBJ1-1; 7 nucleotides agree with TRBD1. Germline V CDR1 and CDR2: SQVTM, ANQGSEA. This CDR3 region has 11 residues. Germline trimming cut 8 bases from V and 7 bases from J; bases unmatched to any gene: 7. CDR3 bases: TGCAGCCTTCGGACAGGTCTTGAAGCTTTCTTT. This translates into CSLRTGLEAFF.

The chain combines TRBV7-6 with TRBJ2-5; D remains ambiguous. Near its end, the DNA agrees better with TRBJ2-7, so the J call may be wrong. The CDR3 is 12 amino acids. Germline V lookup: CDR1 SGHVS, CDR2 FNYEAQ. Written as DNA, the CDR3 is TGTGCCAGCAGCTTAACCATGAACGAGCAGTACTTC. Encoded protein: CASSLTMNEQYF.

The genes are TRBV18 and TRBJ2-5; possible D gene TRBD2, 7 bases. The V gene's germline CDR1 is KGHSH and CDR2 LQKENI. The CDR3 runs to 15 residues. The germline V and J ends were trimmed by 2 bases and 1 base, with 11 bases remaining between them. The CDR3 protein is CASSPLRGPQETQYF. As DNA, the CDR3 is TGTGCCAGCTCACCATTGCGGGGGCCCCAAGAGACCCAGTACTTC.

This clone was recorded only once. In DNA, the CDR3 is TGTGCCAGCAGCTTTAAGGAGGGACCCACCTACGAGCAGTACTTC. This sequence encodes CASSFKEGPTYEQYF. The rearrangement uses TRBV5-4 and TRBJ2-7; possible D gene TRBD2, 6 bases. Trimming took off 2 bases at V and 2 bases at J, with 14 bases between the two ends. CDR3 length: 15 residues. CDR1 and CDR2 from the germline V gene are SGHNT and YYREEE (reference sequence).

V usage is TRBV7-2 and J usage is TRBJ2-1; D is perhaps TRBD1 (5 bases). V lost 5 bases, J lost 8 bases, and 19 bases lay in between. This CDR3 is built from 15 residues. From germline, CDR1 is SGHTA and CDR2 FQGNSA. This CDR3 is CASSTQAAGFDEQFF. DNA of the CDR3: TGTGCCAGCAGCACGCAGGCAGCAGGGTTCGATGAGCAGTTCTTC. The full variable domain, with the rest looked up from reference TRBV7-2 and TRBJ2-1, is GAGVSQSPSNKVTEKGKDVELRCDPISGHTALYWYRQSLGQGLEFLIYFQGNSAPDKSGLPSDRFSAERTGGSVSTLTIQRTQQEDSAVYLCASSTQAAGFDEQFFGPGTRLTVL.

This rearrangement joins TRBV13 to TRBJ1-1, with 8 positions matching TRBD1. Germline lookup yields CDR1 PRHDT and CDR2 FYEKMQ (reference sequence). V was clipped by 7 bases and J by 0 bases; unmatched bases: 13. This CDR3 region has 17 residues. CDR3 nucleotides: TGTGCCAGCAAAAAGGCTTTCAGGGGGCGGGTGAACACTGAAGCTTTCTTT. Protein: CASKKAFRGRVNTEAFF.

This clone was detected once. The chain carries TRBV15 and TRBJ2-3; maybe TRBD1 (5 bases). Trimming removed 2 bases at V and 0 bases at J, with 9 bases between. Germline CDR1 reads LNHNV; CDR2 reads YYDKDF (reference sequence). CDR3 length: 15 amino acids. The CDR3 coding sequence is TGTGCCACCAGCAGACAGGGCCACAGCACAGATACGCAGTATTTT. It is translated as CATSRQGHSTDTQYF.

The chain uses TRBV15 and TRBJ2-7, with D maybe TRBD1 (6 bases). Germline V gives CDR1 LNHNV, CDR2 YYDKDF (reference sequence). Trimming removed 1 base at V and 4 bases at J, with 23 bases between. CDR3 length: 18 amino acids. CDR3 bases: TGTGCCACCAGCAGAGTCCCCCCATACACAGGGACCTTGTACGAGCAGTACTTC. Its translation is CATSRVPPYTGTLYEQYF.

The V and J genes are TRBV5-6 and TRBJ1-5, with a weak D call TRBD1 (6 bases). CDR3 length equals 16 residues. Germline CDR1 SGHDT, CDR2 YYEEEE. V was clipped by 1 base and J by 9 bases, with 20 bases between them. CDR3 protein: CASSLSPRTGNPPQHF. The CDR3 DNA reads as TGTGCCAGCAGCTTGTCCCCTCGAACAGGGAACCCGCCCCAGCATTTT.

This clone is a singleton in its sample. V gene TRBV2 combines with J gene TRBJ1-2; TRBD1 aligns across 9 bases. The germline gives CDR1 SNHLY, CDR2 FYNNEI. The CDR3 is made up of 15 amino acids. The junction had 10 bases not matched to a gene; V was cut back by 5 bases and J by 6 bases. CDR3 loop: CASSLDRTGVNGYTF. CDR3 coding DNA: TGTGCCAGCAGTCTCGATCGGACAGGGGTGAATGGCTACACCTTC.